This TCR beta chain was sequenced in a study of T cells after yellow fever vaccination. Whole-study findings and limits: Just a small share of clonotypes turned up in the CD4 compartment as well as the CD8 compartment. A large majority of primary-vaccination clones showed up again after the booster (96% CD4, around 88% CD8). On re-exposure, the response was weaker but peaked faster, at day 5 versus 15.

As regards this clonotype: Its target is unknown.

The CDR3 length is 17 residues. Trimming took 0 bases from V and 2 from J; bases not matched to a gene: 3. TCRdb ran MiXCR on the 5' RACE reads and lists one entry per CDR3 protein. Seen here are some 240,000 distinct CDR3 sequences, under 3.5% observed once, and the top ten hold approximately 3%. The chain employs TRBV6-7 and TRBJ2-5, with 13 bases lining up with TRBD2. TRBV6-7 is labeled an ORF, and its function is uncertain. Here the sequenced sample was CD4+ T cells sorted from PBMCs, taken 10 days after the yellow fever booster vaccination. The receptor was isolated from a man aged 18 to 30 who received the YFV17D yellow fever vaccine. CDR3 residues: CASSYSGLAGVQETQYF. CDR3 in DNA: TGTGCCAGCAGTTACTCCGGACTAGCGGGGGTACAAGAGACCCAGTACTTC.